Listed below are T cell receptor beta chains from one sample, sequenced in a study of regulatory T cells in long-lasting Graves disease. TCRdb redid the calling of the multiplex PCR reads with MiXCR, one entry per CDR3 protein. This table holds around 500,000 distinct CDR3 sequences, approximately 15% found once. The same data also went into a second study, on T cells in Graves' hyperthyroidism and ophthalmopathy.

The specimen comprised peripheral blood mononuclear cells (PBMCs), sampled at new diagnosis, from a patient treated with antithyroid drugs. These receptors were taken from a man aged 25 to 40 with Graves disease. Both conserved end residues are part of each CDR3. The order of the fields is D gene, V gene, clone size, J gene, CDR3 DNA, CDR3 protein. A D gene is named only where the DNA matches it firmly. Clone size is stated in some rows and not others, as once, few, many or a class when expanded.

d_call: .; v_call: TRBV20-1; clone_size: many; j_call: TRBJ1-1; cdr3_nt: TGCAGCGCTAGACAGGCAAACACTGAAGCTTTCTTT; cdr3_aa: CSARQANTEAFF
d_call: .; v_call: TRBV13; clone_size: many; j_call: TRBJ1-5; cdr3_nt: TGTGCCAGCAGCCCCGGCCCTTATCAGCCCCAGCATTTT; cdr3_aa: CASSPGPYQPQHF
d_call: TRBD2; v_call: TRBV29-1; clone_size: .; j_call: TRBJ2-3; cdr3_nt: TGCAGCGTCGAGTCGACTAGCGATATCACAGATACGCAGTATTTT; cdr3_aa: CSVESTSDITDTQYF
d_call: .; v_call: TRBV6-1; clone_size: .; j_call: TRBJ2-4; cdr3_nt: TGTGCCAGCAGTGACCTGGACAGTAGTGACATTCAGTACTTC; cdr3_aa: CASSDLDSSDIQYF
d_call: .; v_call: TRBV7-9; clone_size: many; j_call: TRBJ2-3; cdr3_nt: TGTGCCAGCAGCGTCGGCGTAGGGGACCACACAGATACGCAGTATTTT; cdr3_aa: CASSVGVGDHTDTQYF
d_call: .; v_call: TRBV19; clone_size: few; j_call: TRBJ2-2; cdr3_nt: TGTGCCAGTAGCAGGGGCCGGCGGTCCGGGGAGCTGTTTTTT; cdr3_aa: CASSRGRRSGELFF
d_call: TRBD2; v_call: TRBV28; clone_size: many; j_call: TRBJ2-2; cdr3_nt: TGTGCCAGCAGCACTAGCGTCCGGAACACCGGGGAGCTGTTTTTT; cdr3_aa: CASSTSVRNTGELFF
d_call: .; v_call: TRBV10-2; clone_size: many; j_call: TRBJ2-7; cdr3_nt: TGCGCCAGCAGTTCCGGGACTCCTCCCTACGAGCAGTACTTC; cdr3_aa: CASSSGTPPYEQYF
d_call: TRBD1; v_call: TRBV10-2; clone_size: many; j_call: TRBJ2-7; cdr3_nt: TGCGCCAGCAGAGCCGACAGGGTGGGAACCGGCTACGAGCAGTACTTC; cdr3_aa: CASRADRVGTGYEQYF
d_call: .; v_call: TRBV7-2; clone_size: many; j_call: TRBJ2-4; cdr3_nt: TGTGCCAGCAGCTTAGATCGGGTCAAAAACATTCAGTACTTC; cdr3_aa: CASSLDRVKNIQYF
d_call: TRBD2; v_call: TRBV28; clone_size: .; j_call: TRBJ2-3; cdr3_nt: TGTGCCAGCAGTCCGGGACTAGCGGGCGAAATCCGCACAGATACGCAGTATTTT; cdr3_aa: CASSPGLAGEIRTDTQYF
d_call: .; v_call: TRBV2; clone_size: many; j_call: TRBJ1-4; cdr3_nt: TGTGCCAGCAGTTTCGGACCAGAATGGGCGCCAACTAATGAAAAACTGTTTTTT; cdr3_aa: CASSFGPEWAPTNEKLFF
d_call: .; v_call: TRBV9; clone_size: few; j_call: TRBJ1-4; cdr3_nt: TGTGCCAGCAGCGTAGGAGGTAATGAAAAACTGTTTTTT; cdr3_aa: CASSVGGNEKLFF
d_call: .; v_call: TRBV20-1; clone_size: many; j_call: TRBJ1-3; cdr3_nt: TGCAGTGCCACCAGGACTGGCCTGGGAGGAAACACCATATATTTT; cdr3_aa: CSATRTGLGGNTIYF
d_call: .; v_call: TRBV10-3; clone_size: .; j_call: TRBJ1-6; cdr3_nt: TGTGCCATCAGTGCGCGTCAACTTGGGGGATCACCCCTCCACTTT; cdr3_aa: CAISARQLGGSPLHF
d_call: .; v_call: TRBV7-3; clone_size: few; j_call: TRBJ2-5; cdr3_nt: TGTGCCAGCAGCTCGAGCCCAGGAGAGACCCAGTACTTC; cdr3_aa: CASSSSPGETQYF
d_call: .; v_call: TRBV5-8; clone_size: many; j_call: TRBJ2-7; cdr3_nt: TGTGCCAGCAGCTTGGCGGGGGCGTACTACGAGCAGTACTTC; cdr3_aa: CASSLAGAYYEQYF
d_call: .; v_call: TRBV12-3/TRBV12-4; clone_size: .; j_call: TRBJ1-3; cdr3_nt: TGTGCCAGCAGTTTAGTAGCGCCGATCTCTGGAAACACCATATATTTT; cdr3_aa: CASSLVAPISGNTIYF
d_call: .; v_call: TRBV19; clone_size: .; j_call: TRBJ1-2; cdr3_nt: TGTGCCAGTAGTATGCGGCCCGTCTATGGCTACACCTTC; cdr3_aa: CASSMRPVYGYTF
d_call: TRBD1; v_call: TRBV29-1; clone_size: few; j_call: TRBJ1-1; cdr3_nt: TGCAGCGTTCAGGGGGGACCGAACACTGAAGCTTTCTTT; cdr3_aa: CSVQGGPNTEAFF
d_call: .; v_call: TRBV20-1; clone_size: many; j_call: TRBJ1-1; cdr3_nt: TGCAGTGCTAGCACACAGATGAACACTGAAGCTTTCTTT; cdr3_aa: CSASTQMNTEAFF
d_call: .; v_call: TRBV18; clone_size: many; j_call: TRBJ2-5; cdr3_nt: TGTGCCAGCTCACCACCGGCCAGGGAACGTGAGACCCAGTACTTC; cdr3_aa: CASSPPARERETQYF
d_call: .; v_call: TRBV2; clone_size: many; j_call: TRBJ2-6; cdr3_nt: TGTGCCAGCAGTGAGGGGGACTTGCGCTTTGCCAACGTCCTGACTTTC; cdr3_aa: CASSEGDLRFANVLTF
d_call: .; v_call: TRBV13; clone_size: few; j_call: TRBJ2-7; cdr3_nt: TGTGCCAGCAGTACGGGGAGTCCCTACGAGCAGTACTTC; cdr3_aa: CASSTGSPYEQYF
d_call: .; v_call: TRBV6-1; clone_size: many; j_call: TRBJ2-7; cdr3_nt: TGTGCCTTAGGCGAATCGGACTACGAGCAGTACTTC; cdr3_aa: CALGESDYEQYF
d_call: .; v_call: TRBV12-3/TRBV12-4; clone_size: many; j_call: TRBJ1-4; cdr3_nt: TGTGCCAGCAGTTTGGGGGGGACTATTGAAAAACTGTTTTTT; cdr3_aa: CASSLGGTIEKLFF
d_call: .; v_call: TRBV7-2; clone_size: .; j_call: TRBJ2-1; cdr3_nt: TGTGCCAGCAGCTTACCGGGGGACAGTGAGCAGTTCTTC; cdr3_aa: CASSLPGDSEQFF
d_call: TRBD1; v_call: TRBV11-3; clone_size: few; j_call: TRBJ2-1; cdr3_nt: TGTGCCAGCAGCCAAGGGGGACAGGGAGTCGATGAGCAGTTCTTC; cdr3_aa: CASSQGGQGVDEQFF
d_call: .; v_call: TRBV4-1; clone_size: .; j_call: TRBJ2-1; cdr3_nt: TGCGCCAGCAGCCAGCCGACAGAAAGGAATGAGCAGTTCTTC; cdr3_aa: CASSQPTERNEQFF
d_call: .; v_call: TRBV5-1; clone_size: few; j_call: TRBJ2-6; cdr3_nt: TGCGCCAGCAGCCACAGAGAACCTGGGGCCAACGTCCTGACTTTC; cdr3_aa: CASSHREPGANVLTF
d_call: .; v_call: TRBV7-9; clone_size: .; j_call: TRBJ2-5; cdr3_nt: TGTGCCAGCAGAACCGGGACCCAAGAGACCCAGTACTTC; cdr3_aa: CASRTGTQETQYF
d_call: TRBD2; v_call: TRBV10-1; clone_size: few; j_call: TRBJ2-2; cdr3_nt: TGCGCCAGCAGTGAGTTTAGCGGGGGCACCGGGGAGCTGTTTTTT; cdr3_aa: CASSEFSGGTGELFF
d_call: .; v_call: TRBV30; clone_size: many; j_call: TRBJ2-5; cdr3_nt: TGTGCCTGGAAAGGCGGGACCCTGTACCAAGAGACCCAGTACTTC; cdr3_aa: CAWKGGTLYQETQYF
d_call: TRBD1; v_call: TRBV2; clone_size: many; j_call: TRBJ2-7; cdr3_nt: TGTGCCAGCAGGAGAACGGGACAGGGATGTTACTTC; cdr3_aa: CASRRTGQGCYF
d_call: .; v_call: TRBV3-1; clone_size: many; j_call: TRBJ1-5; cdr3_nt: TGTGCCAGCAGCCAAGGCTATAGCAATCAGCCCCAGCATTTT; cdr3_aa: CASSQGYSNQPQHF
d_call: TRBD2; v_call: TRBV12-3/TRBV12-4; clone_size: many; j_call: TRBJ2-1; cdr3_nt: TGTGCCAGCTCTCCCTCCTATAGCGGGTACAATGAGCAGTTCTTC; cdr3_aa: CASSPSYSGYNEQFF
d_call: .; v_call: TRBV27; clone_size: many; j_call: TRBJ2-7; cdr3_nt: TGTGCCAGCAGTTTAAGGGATTCCTTCTACGAGCAGTACTTC; cdr3_aa: CASSLRDSFYEQYF
d_call: .; v_call: TRBV6-1; clone_size: .; j_call: TRBJ1-3; cdr3_nt: TGTGCCAGCAGTCCGGCCGGAATACTCTCTGGAAACACCATATATTTT; cdr3_aa: CASSPAGILSGNTIYF
d_call: TRBD1; v_call: TRBV18; clone_size: few; j_call: TRBJ1-4; cdr3_nt: TGTGCCAGCTCAGGACAGGAAGACCCAACTAATGAAAAACTGTTTTTT; cdr3_aa: CASSGQEDPTNEKLFF
d_call: .; v_call: TRBV6-2/TRBV6-3; clone_size: few; j_call: TRBJ2-1; cdr3_nt: TGTGCCAGCAATTATAAGAATCCCTACAATGAGCAGTTCTTC; cdr3_aa: CASNYKNPYNEQFF
d_call: .; v_call: TRBV27; clone_size: many; j_call: TRBJ2-7; cdr3_nt: TGTGCCAGCAGTCCTACAGGGGCGGGGGAGCAGTACTTC; cdr3_aa: CASSPTGAGEQYF
d_call: TRBD2; v_call: TRBV27; clone_size: .; j_call: TRBJ2-5; cdr3_nt: TGTGCCAGCAGTTGGACTCCGACTAGCGGCACGCAAGAGACCCAGTACTTC; cdr3_aa: CASSWTPTSGTQETQYF
d_call: .; v_call: TRBV29-1; clone_size: .; j_call: TRBJ2-2; cdr3_nt: TGCAGCGTTGAGGTAAACAGCGGGGAGCTGTTTTTT; cdr3_aa: CSVEVNSGELFF
d_call: .; v_call: TRBV5-1; clone_size: few; j_call: TRBJ1-2; cdr3_nt: TGCGCCAGCAGCTCCGACACGGTTAACTATGGCTACACCTTC; cdr3_aa: CASSSDTVNYGYTF
d_call: .; v_call: TRBV28; clone_size: .; j_call: TRBJ2-7; cdr3_nt: TGTGCCAGCAGTTACTCGTCGGTGGAATCCTGCGAGCAGTACTTC; cdr3_aa: CASSYSSVESCEQYF
d_call: .; v_call: TRBV6-5; clone_size: few; j_call: TRBJ1-1; cdr3_nt: TGTGCCAGCAGTTACAGGCCGGACAGCTACAAATCTTACACTGAAGCTTTCTTT; cdr3_aa: CASSYRPDSYKSYTEAFF
d_call: .; v_call: TRBV28; clone_size: many; j_call: TRBJ1-4; cdr3_nt: TGTGCCAGCAGTTTATTGGGTCGGGAAAAACTGTTTTTT; cdr3_aa: CASSLLGREKLFF
d_call: TRBD1; v_call: TRBV6-2/TRBV6-3; clone_size: many; j_call: TRBJ1-4; cdr3_nt: TGTGCCAGCAGTGACAGGGCAACTAATGAAAAACTGTTTTTT; cdr3_aa: CASSDRATNEKLFF
d_call: TRBD1; v_call: TRBV11-2; clone_size: many; j_call: TRBJ2-1; cdr3_nt: TGTGCCAGCAGATTTCGGACAGGGAAGGATGAGCAGTTCTTC; cdr3_aa: CASRFRTGKDEQFF
d_call: .; v_call: TRBV12-3/TRBV12-4; clone_size: many; j_call: TRBJ2-7; cdr3_nt: TGTGCCAGCAGTTTTTCGGGGGCTGCCTACGAGCAGTACTTC; cdr3_aa: CASSFSGAAYEQYF
d_call: .; v_call: TRBV20-1; clone_size: many; j_call: TRBJ1-2; cdr3_nt: TGCAGTGCTAACCCCCTCTCGGGTGGGGGGTTAGGCGGCTACACCTTC; cdr3_aa: CSANPLSGGGLGGYTF
d_call: .; v_call: TRBV7-9; clone_size: few; j_call: TRBJ1-1; cdr3_nt: TGTGCCAGCAGCTTCGATCAGAACACTGAAGCTTTCTTT; cdr3_aa: CASSFDQNTEAFF
d_call: TRBD1; v_call: TRBV27; clone_size: many; j_call: TRBJ2-1; cdr3_nt: TGTGCCAGCAGCCATACAGGGGACGCCTACAATGAGCAGTTCTTC; cdr3_aa: CASSHTGDAYNEQFF